One sample yielded the 32 T cell receptor beta chains listed below, sequenced in a study of blood T cells in healthy people across ages. Alongside a J-beta primer mix, a sample-barcoded 5' primer served in a second PCR lasting about 7 to 12 cycles. TCRdb re-called the 5' RACE reads with MiXCR, one entry per CDR3 protein. In the table there are more than 800,000 distinct CDR3 sequences, under 55% of which are singletons. The sample taken for sequencing was blood. The receptors were sampled from a woman aged 55-69 years in good health.

This clonotype was observed many times. V and J are TRBV7-2 and TRBJ2-3; 9 bases agree with TRBD2. The CDR3 is made up of 14 amino acids. The germline gives CDR1 SGHTA, CDR2 FQGNSA. The V and J ends lost 5 bases and 4 bases, in that order; junction bases with no gene match: 4. CDR3 sequence (DNA): TGTGCCAGCAGCCGTAGCGGGAGTTCAGATACGCAGTATTTT. Encoded protein: CASSRSGSSDTQYF. The entire variable domain, with the rest obtained from reference TRBV7-2 and TRBJ2-3, is as follows: GAGVSQSPSNKVTEKGKDVELRCDPISGHTALYWYRQSLGQGLEFLIYFQGNSAPDKSGLPSDRFSAERTGGSVSTLTIQRTQQEDSAVYLCASSRSGSSDTQYFGPGTRLTVL.

The chain is built from TRBV9 and TRBJ1-2, with 10 bases lining up with TRBD1. Germline V gene data show CDR1 as SGDLS and CDR2 as YYNGEE. J was trimmed by 4 bases and V by 0 bases; bases with no gene match: 3. The CDR3 loop spans 15 amino acids. The CDR3 reads CASSVGTGGLYGYTF. The CDR3 DNA reads TGTGCCAGCAGCGTAGGGACAGGGGGACTCTATGGCTACACCTTC.

The V gene is TRBV28, the J gene TRBJ2-7, with D possibly TRBD2 on 5 matching bases. V lost 5 bases and J lost 7, with 18 bases in between. CDR3 size: 14 residues. In germline, CDR1 is MDHEN, CDR2 SYDVKM. As DNA, the CDR3 is TGTGCCAGCAGTCTAGCAGGAAACTACAATGAGCAGTACTTC. Its translation: CASSLAGNYNEQYF.

The chain recombines TRBV10-2 with TRBJ2-4; TRBD2 aligns across 9 bases. The better agreement between TRBJ2-7 and the DNA end casts doubt on the J call. Looked up from germline, CDR1 is WSHSY and CDR2 is SAAADI. The CDR3 is 14 amino acids. The CDR3: CASKGLAGRYEQYF. The CDR3 DNA reads TGCGCCAGCAAGGGGCTAGCGGGAAGGTACGAGCAGTACTTC.

This sequence joins TRBV25-1 and TRBJ1-2; possible D gene TRBD1, 5 bases. Germline V gene lookup returns CDR1 MGHDK and CDR2 SYGVNS. The CDR3 covers 13 residues. Trimming removed 2 bases at V and 4 bases at J, with 8 bases between. For the CDR3, the DNA is TGTGCCAGCAGTGAAGGACAAATCTATGGCTACACCTTC. It encodes CASSEGQIYGYTF.

V usage is TRBV6-2 or TRBV6-3 and J usage is TRBJ2-3; TRBD2 matches at 11 bases. This CDR3 is 17 amino acids long. The germline V gene encodes CDR1 MNHEY and CDR2 SVGEGT. J was trimmed by 2 bases and V by 5 bases; bases with no gene match: 9. This CDR3 reads CASSPPPSGRFTDTQYF. CDR3 in DNA: TGTGCCAGCAGTCCCCCCCCTAGCGGGAGGTTCACAGATACGCAGTATTTT.

This clonotype was seen only a few times. J is TRBJ2-3 and V is TRBV7-8, with TRBD1 matching 9 bases. Germline V gives CDR1 SGHVS, CDR2 FQNEAQ. Germline trimming cut 6 bases from V and 1 base from J; bases unmatched to any gene: 14. The CDR3 loop spans 18 amino acids. The CDR3 here is CASRPQLGQGMGTDTQYF. The CDR3 DNA reads TGTGCCAGCAGGCCTCAGTTGGGACAGGGCATGGGCACAGATACGCAGTATTTT.

The count of this clonotype is one. The chain uses TRBV14 and TRBJ1-6, with 9 bases aligning to TRBD1. V lost 2 bases to trimming and J lost 10 bases; unmatched junction nucleotides: 6. This CDR3 has 15 amino acids. CDR1 SGHDN and CDR2 FVKESK come from the germline V gene. CDR3: CASSQRTGVNSPLHF. CDR3 nucleotides: TGTGCCAGCAGCCAAAGGACAGGGGTGAACTCACCCCTCCACTTT.

This clonotype was seen a few times. The V and J genes are TRBV15 and TRBJ1-6; maybe TRBD1 (5 bases). The CDR3 loop spans 14 amino acids. Trimming took off 1 base at V and 8 bases at J, with 9 bases between the two ends. Germline V CDR1 and CDR2: LNHNV, YYDKDF (reference sequence). In nucleotides, the CDR3 is TGTGCCACCAGCAGAGGCGGGGGTTATTCACCCCTCCACTTT. It encodes CATSRGGGYSPLHF.

The chain combines TRBV5-1 with TRBJ2-6; 7 bases are shared with TRBD2. Germline-derived CDR1 and CDR2 are SGHRS and YFSETQ. Losses at the gene ends were 7 bases for V and 1 base for J; bases not matched to a gene: 8. CDR3 length: 16 residues. CDR3 sequence (DNA): TGCGCCAGCTTTCGGGACGGGGGGTCTGGGGCCAACGTCCTGACTTTC. Its protein is CASFRDGGSGANVLTF.

The genes are TRBV6-1 and TRBJ2-7; D is undetermined. The length of the CDR3 is 13 residues. Per germline, CDR1 MNHNS and CDR2 SASEGT. Trimming shortened V by 5 bases and J by 3 bases, and 11 bases separated the two germline ends. CDR3 region: CASSRTVNYEQYF. The CDR3 nucleotides read TGTGCCAGCAGTCGAACAGTTAACTACGAGCAGTACTTC.

The chain has TRBV3-1 and TRBJ2-7; TRBD1 matches at 7 bases. With the DNA end fitting TRBJ2-5 better, the J assignment may be wrong. Per germline, CDR1 LGHDT and CDR2 YNNKEL (reference sequence). CDR3 length: 18 amino acids. Here the CDR3 DNA reads TGTGCCAGCAGCCAAGCCCGCCTTTATACAGGGGAAGGGGAGACCCAGTACTTC. Amino acid sequence: CASSQARLYTGEGETQYF.

The CDR3 here is CSALDRGNHNEQYF. In DNA form, the CDR3 reads TGCAGCGCTTTGGACAGGGGAAACCACAATGAGCAGTACTTC. V gene TRBV29-1 combines with J gene TRBJ2-5; 9 positions agree with TRBD1. CDR1 and CDR2 (germline): SQVTM, ANQGSEA. This CDR3 contains 14 residues. Losses at the gene ends were 7 bases for V and 11 bases for J; bases not matched to a gene: 17.

The chain combines TRBV15 with TRBJ1-4; 7 nucleotides line up with TRBD1. Germline values: CDR1 LNHNV, CDR2 YYDKDF (reference sequence). This CDR3 is 16 amino acids long. With 1 base clipped from V and 7 bases from J, the junction kept 9 bases outside the gene matches. CDR3 DNA: TGTGCCACCAGCAGAGCAGGAGGGGGCTTTTTTGAAAAACTGTTTTTT. Translation gives CATSRAGGGFFEKLFF.

The chain employs TRBV29-1 and TRBJ2-4, with D perhaps given as TRBD1 or TRBD2 (5 bases each). Germline V lookup: CDR1 SQVTM, CDR2 ANQGSEA. Trimming shortened V by 3 bases and J by 4 bases, and 19 bases separated the two germline ends. There are 16 residues in the CDR3. In DNA form, the CDR3 reads TGCAGCGTTGAGGCAGGGAGCGTCGTTGGGAAAAACATTCAGTACTTC. Protein: CSVEAGSVVGKNIQYF. Combining the CDR3 with reference TRBV29-1 and TRBJ2-4 gives the whole variable domain SAVISQKPSRDICQRGTSLTIQCQVDSQVTMMFWYRQQPGQSLTLIATANQGSEATYESGFVIDKFPISRPNLTFSTLTVSNMSPEDSSIYLCSVEAGSVVGKNIQYFGAGTRLSVL.

The chain couples TRBV15 to TRBJ2-1; 8 positions match TRBD2. The germline CDR1 and CDR2 sequences are LNHNV and YYDKDF (reference sequence). The length of the CDR3 is 16 residues. Unmatched junction bases numbered 4, after V lost 0 bases and J lost 3 bases. The CDR3 region has the DNA TGTGCCACCAGCAGAGAAGGGCTAGCGGGCTACAATGAGCAGTTCTTC. It codes for CATSREGLAGYNEQFF.

Note on this clonotype: This may be a read error, as it is one base from a much larger clone. The rearrangement links TRBV15 to TRBJ2-4; D is unresolved. The DNA end favors TRBJ2-7, so the J call may be wrong. CDR1 LNHNV and CDR2 YYDKDF come from the germline V gene (reference sequence). This CDR3 comprises 12 residues. The CDR3 loop reads CATSPDTYEQYF. Here the CDR3 DNA reads TGTGCCACCAGCCCCGACACCTACGAGCAGTACTTC.

This clonotype showed up just a few times. The rearrangement uses TRBV3-1 and TRBJ2-6; D gene ambiguous. The V end lost 2 bases, the J end lost 2 bases, and 10 bases lay between the germline ends. Germline CDR1 reads LGHDT; CDR2 reads YNNKEL (reference sequence). CDR3 length: 16 amino acids. The CDR3 loop is CASSQFRGAGANVLTF. CDR3 DNA sequence: TGTGCCAGCAGCCAATTCCGCGGCGCTGGGGCCAACGTCCTGACTTTC.

This chain joins TRBV5-1 and TRBJ2-1; D might be TRBD2 (6 bases). The V and J ends lost 4 bases and 9 bases respectively, with 26 bases between them. CDR3 length equals 17 residues. Per germline, CDR1 SGHRS and CDR2 YFSETQ. CDR3 nucleotide sequence: TGCGCCAGCAGCCAACCTAGTGGGCGATCCCCCGGGGGTGAGCAGTTCTTC. The encoded protein is CASSQPSGRSPGGEQFF. The full variable domain, completed using reference TRBV5-1 and TRBJ2-1, is KAGVTQTPRYLIKTRGQQVTLSCSPISGHRSVSWYQQTPGQGLQFLFEYFSETQRNKGNFPGRFSGRQFSNSRSEMNVSTLELGDSALYLCASSQPSGRSPGGEQFFGPGTRLTVL.

The genes are TRBV5-1 and TRBJ2-2, with 7 bases lining up with TRBD2. The germline V gene encodes CDR1 SGHRS and CDR2 YFSETQ. The length of the CDR3 is 14 residues. Trimming cost V 5 bases and J 4 bases; bases outside gene matches: 5. The CDR3 spells CASRTSRSTGELFF. CDR3 DNA: TGCGCCAGCAGGACTAGCAGGAGCACCGGGGAGCTGTTTTTT.

The V and J genes are TRBV7-7 and TRBJ2-3; D unresolved. V was cut by 8 bases and J by 1 base, with 13 bases left in between. This CDR3 is 14 amino acids long. CDR1 is SSHAT, CDR2 FNYEAQ, per germline (reference sequence). CDR3 loop: CASGWTSGTDTQYF. CDR3 in DNA: TGTGCCAGCGGTTGGACCAGCGGCACAGATACGCAGTATTTT.

The rearrangement joins TRBV20-1 to TRBJ2-3, with TRBD2 identical over 11 bases. Germline-derived CDR1 and CDR2 are DFQATT and SNEGSKA (reference sequence). Losses at the gene ends were 0 bases for V and 3 bases for J; bases not matched to a gene: 5. CDR3 length equals 16 residues. The CDR3 sequence: CSARETSGSKTDTQYF. The CDR3 nucleotides read TGCAGTGCTAGAGAAACTAGCGGGAGTAAGACAGATACGCAGTATTTT.

V is TRBV18 and J is TRBJ2-1; D is ambiguous. The CDR3 sequence is 14 residues long. CDR1 and CDR2 from the germline V gene are KGHSH and LQKENI. V was cut by 2 bases and J by 10 bases, with 15 bases left in between. The CDR3 protein is CASSPVDGSYEQFF. The CDR3 nucleotides read TGTGCCAGCTCACCAGTAGACGGATCCTACGAGCAGTTCTTC.

This rearrangement joins TRBV6-1 to TRBJ2-7, with TRBD1 identical over 8 bases. The better agreement between TRBJ2-4 and the DNA end casts doubt on the J call. The germline CDR1 and CDR2 sequences are MNHNS and SASEGT. This CDR3 contains 13 residues. The CDR3 region is CASTWTGRNIQYF. The DNA for the CDR3 is TGTGCCAGCACCTGGACAGGGAGGAACATTCAGTACTTC.

The V gene is TRBV25-1, the J gene TRBJ1-2, with D possibly being TRBD1 (6 bases). Germline V gene sequence: CDR1 MGHDK, CDR2 SYGVNS. The CDR3 totals 15 residues. The V end lost 4 bases, the J end lost 5 bases, and 17 bases lay between the germline ends. In DNA, the CDR3 is TGTGCCAGCAGTGCACAGGGATTTCCCTCTTATGGCTACACCTTC. Encoded protein: CASSAQGFPSYGYTF.

This chain uses TRBV5-1 with TRBJ2-5; 9 nucleotides align to TRBD2. Trimming took 0 bases from V and 4 from J; bases not matched to a gene: 4. CDR3 length: 15 residues. Germline CDR1 SGHRS, CDR2 YFSETQ. CDR3 loop: CASSLVISGRETQYF. The CDR3 DNA reads as TGCGCCAGCAGCTTGGTTATTAGCGGGAGAGAGACCCAGTACTTC.

The V and J genes are TRBV6-5 and TRBJ2-2; D call uncertain. V gave up 3 bases and J gave up 10 bases, with 6 bases separating them. There are 11 residues in the CDR3. Germline CDR1 reads MNHEY; CDR2 reads SVGAGI. The CDR3 DNA reads as TGTGCCAGCAGTTATCGGCAGGAGCTGTTTTTT. Translating it yields CASSYRQELFF.

The rearrangement joins TRBV20-1 to TRBJ2-7, with a weak D call TRBD1 (7 bases). CDR3 length: 13 residues. V was pared by 1 base and J by 7 bases, with 14 bases between. Germline-derived CDR1 and CDR2 are DFQATT and SNEGSKA (reference sequence). This chain's CDR3 is CSARGGGAGEQYF. CDR3 nucleotides: TGCAGTGCTAGAGGAGGGGGCGCGGGGGAGCAGTACTTC.

This chain uses TRBV5-6 with TRBJ1-1; no clear D gene. CDR1 is SGHDT and CDR2 is YYEEEE in the germline V gene. V lost 0 bases and J lost 5, with 11 bases in between. There are 14 residues in the CDR3. CDR3 region: CASSLGRSGTEAFF. The CDR3 coding sequence is TGTGCCAGCAGCTTGGGGAGGAGCGGTACTGAAGCTTTCTTT.

The V and J genes are TRBV29-1 and TRBJ1-1; a weak D match, TRBD1 (6 bases). Germline CDR1 is SQVTM and CDR2 is ANQGSEA. The CDR3 is made up of 13 amino acids. Trimming took off 6 bases at V and 5 bases at J, with 16 bases between the two ends. The CDR3 DNA sequence: TGCAGCGTCGAGGGGGGGGCGAGTACTGAAGCTTTCTTT. It is translated as CSVEGGASTEAFF. The entire variable domain, with the rest obtained from reference TRBV29-1 and TRBJ1-1, is as follows: SAVISQKPSRDICQRGTSLTIQCQVDSQVTMMFWYRQQPGQSLTLIATANQGSEATYESGFVIDKFPISRPNLTFSTLTVSNMSPEDSSIYLCSVEGGASTEAFFGQGTRLTVV.

The V call is TRBV7-9, the J call TRBJ2-2; D may be TRBD2 (5 bases). Trimming took 4 bases from V and 0 from J, leaving 18 bases between them. The length of the CDR3 is 18 residues. Germline lookup yields CDR1 SEHNR and CDR2 FQNEAQ (reference sequence). The CDR3 region has the DNA TGTGCCAGCAGCTCCCTCCTTCGTGGGGAGCCGAACACCGGGGAGCTGTTTTTT. Its translation: CASSSLLRGEPNTGELFF.

This clonotype has just a few counts. The gene calls are TRBV5-1 and TRBJ2-5; 14 bases agree with TRBD2. CDR3 length: 15 residues. Germline CDR1 SGHRS, CDR2 YFSETQ. Trimming cost V 7 bases and J 11 bases; bases outside gene matches: 13. In DNA, the CDR3 is TGCGCCAGCTACGCCGGGACTAGCGGGAGAAGTGAGCAGTACTTC. Residues: CASYAGTSGRSEQYF.